This section outlines one TCR beta chain sequence together with its context. Its antigen is currently unknown. TCRdb recomputed calls from the RT-PCR reads with MiXCR, one row per CDR3 protein. The sample has fewer than 700,000 distinct CDR3 sequences, over 10% seen once. This sample stems from a study of response to subunit inactivated influenza vaccine. Study results and limitations: Only a handful of new T cells, the authors suggested, are recruited with each seasonal influenza vaccination.

The CDR3 totals 15 residues. V was pared by 6 bases and J by 5 bases, with 11 bases of the junction left unmatched. Germline values: CDR1 DFQATT, CDR2 SNEGSKA (reference sequence). This TCR came from a man aged 50-60 years who received an inactivated influenza vaccine. The sequencing used PBMCs from blood, collected 45 days after vaccination. This chain links TRBV20-1 with TRBJ2-1; 9 positions agree with TRBD2. The CDR3 region is CSAPLWTSAHNEQFF. DNA of the CDR3: TGCAGTGCCCCCTTGTGGACTAGCGCCCACAATGAGCAGTTCTTC.